This TCR beta chain was found in a study of Ad26.COV2.S vaccination and SARS-CoV-2 variants. The study's findings and limits: Spike-specific TCR breadth in vaccine recipients exceeded that seen in placebo recipients. In TCR breadth and depth analyses, total T cell responses may have been underestimated.

Measured with immunoSEQ multiplex PCR; TCRdb has only the in-frame clones, and not every one. The data hold some 340,000 clones, with 86% observed a single time. The V end was cut by 3 bases, the J end by 2 bases, with 5 bases between. CDR3 length: 13 amino acids. As to this clone: What it binds is unknown.

Indicated treatment: about 20 received Ad26.COV2.S at low or high dose, single or two shots; 5 received placebo; per-sample allocation not given. Vaccine and placebo recipients were sampled on day 63 after the first injection. The V call is TRBV12-3 or TRBV12-4, the J call TRBJ2-1, with D hard to call. The clonotype was recovered from a person between 18 and 65 years old who received the Ad26.COV2.S COVID-19 vaccine or a placebo. Sequences were derived from peripheral blood, sampled in a trial of Ad26.COV2.S vaccine versus placebo. The chain's CDR3 is CASSLGTYNEQFF. CDR3 in DNA: TGTGCCAGCAGTTTGGGCACCTACAATGAGCAGTTCTTC.